The entry below describes one TCR beta chain. The antigen is unknown. This CDR3 has 17 residues. Germline CDR1 reads SGHNT; CDR2 reads YYREEE (reference sequence). Trimming took 2 bases from V and 0 from J, leaving 17 bases between them. The data originate from a study of brain T cells in children with intractable seizures. Study conclusions and caveats: HCMV serostatus was not known, and viral specificity came from CDR3 similarity only.

Libraries were prepared by immunoSEQ multiplex PCR; TCRdb keeps only in-frame clonotypes and omits some of them. Of tens of thousands of clones listed, 94% are singletons. This material consisted of peripheral blood, taken at surgery. This chain joins TRBV5-4 and TRBJ1-2, with a tentative D call TRBD1 (6 bases). This TCR was sampled from a boy aged 5-17 years with focal cortical dysplasia and intractable seizures. The CDR3 DNA reads TGTGCCAGCAGCTTAGGGTCAGGGGTTACGTCTAACTATGGCTACACCTTC. This sequence encodes CASSLGSGVTSNYGYTF.